The following is a TCR beta chain sequence with its context. TCRdb independently ran MiXCR on the reads; one entry per CDR3 protein. The sample contains under 850,000 distinct CDR3 sequences, roughly 36% of which appear only once. Germline V gives CDR1 ENHRY, CDR2 SYGVKD. The V and J ends lost 4 bases and 5 bases respectively, with 6 bases between them. This CDR3 has 13 amino acids. The sample originates from a study of T cell repertoires in cytomegalovirus infection. The sample consisted of PBMCs. The chain couples TRBV10-3 to TRBJ1-6; D is ambiguous. The clonotype originates from a human donor in good health (CMV status not recorded). Some clones in this sample may be carry-over from other donors' samples. The CDR3 nucleotides read TGTGCCATCAGTGGACGGGATAATTCACCCCTCCACTTT. It yields the protein CAISGRDNSPLHF.